The rows below give T cell receptor beta chains drawn from one sample of a study of blood T cells in healthy people across ages. A single record per CDR3 protein comes from TCRdb applying MiXCR to the 5' RACE reads. The data contain roughly 1.5 million distinct CDR3 sequences, approximately 42% of them singletons. The sequenced sample was blood. These receptors were taken from a woman between 18 and 29 years old in good health. Each CDR3 is given without its conserved first and last residue. The order of the fields is V gene, D gene, CDR3 protein. The D gene is left open where the match is weak.

TRBV6-1	TRBD1	ASGSRDRVSEKLF
TRBV29-1	NA	SVELSRGIQY
TRBV2	TRBD1	ASRAQGENTEAF
TRBV20-1	NA	SARGAGVGYT
TRBV7-6	NA	TSSLYPACNQPQH
TRBV20-1	NA	SASRGGGFYGYT
TRBV7-3	NA	ASSLGGWIDTQY
TRBV7-8	TRBD1	ASSSLGQGYEQY
TRBV25-1	TRBD2	ASSESSGGFSNEQY
TRBV20-1	TRBD2	SAAGDYYNEQF
TRBV20-1	NA	SVFQGVLGNTEAF
TRBV6-2/TRBV6-3	TRBD2	ASSPTRLAGSTDTQY
TRBV7-2	NA	ASSLSRTVNTEAF
TRBV4-1	NA	ASSQDALLGTEAF
TRBV7-2	NA	ASSFRVGTNTEAF
TRBV20-1	NA	SATGTSTDTQY
TRBV2	TRBD1	ASTRQGFYEQY
TRBV12-3/TRBV12-4	NA	ASSPRGLLYTEAF
TRBV29-1	TRBD2	GVDGLAGVNTDTQY
TRBV29-1	TRBD1	SASTGAGADTQY
TRBV20-1	TRBD2	SARNAGGSTDTQY
TRBV4-3	TRBD2	ASSQEPAGAYNEQY
TRBV9	NA	ASSFSTGWETQY
TRBV9	TRBD1	ASSARDRAYEQY
TRBV11-2	NA	ASSLVDMAYEQY
TRBV5-1	NA	ANSLWEAVNYGYT
TRBV6-1	TRBD1	ASDRPGGYQPQH
TRBV6-2/TRBV6-3	NA	ASSPTARPQETQY
TRBV15	TRBD1	ATSRVGQGRYQPQH
TRBV5-1	NA	ASSLFRDGYT
TRBV7-8	NA	ASSSAGGPFQPQH
TRBV12-3/TRBV12-4	TRBD1	ASSLQGGAGANVLT
TRBV7-2	NA	ASSSGTLKEQY
TRBV2	TRBD1	ASRKNRGLDTQY
TRBV6-2/TRBV6-3	TRBD2	ASSYLASGSNEQF